This TCR beta chain was profiled in a study of cytomegalovirus exposure and HLA in healthy donors. Method: immunoSEQ multiplex PCR; TCRdb's copy keeps in-frame clones and lacks some. The sample has about 240,000 clones; about 86% are singletons. In regard to this clone: Its antigen is not identified.

CDR3 length: 16 amino acids. V was shortened by 0 bases and J by 1 base, with 12 bases between the two germline ends. Germline CDR1 reads LNHNV; CDR2 reads YYDKDF (reference sequence). Study-wide results and limits: Cytomegalovirus-associated TCR beta chains were listed, numbering some 150.

This clonotype was sampled from a young woman in good health and CMV-seropositive. The sample was PBMCs. The chain couples TRBV15 to TRBJ1-2; tentative D call: TRBD1 (5 bases). CDR3 DNA: TGTGCCACCAGCAGAGATGGCAGGGCTGGTAACTATGGCTACACCTTC. This translates into CATSRDGRAGNYGYTF.